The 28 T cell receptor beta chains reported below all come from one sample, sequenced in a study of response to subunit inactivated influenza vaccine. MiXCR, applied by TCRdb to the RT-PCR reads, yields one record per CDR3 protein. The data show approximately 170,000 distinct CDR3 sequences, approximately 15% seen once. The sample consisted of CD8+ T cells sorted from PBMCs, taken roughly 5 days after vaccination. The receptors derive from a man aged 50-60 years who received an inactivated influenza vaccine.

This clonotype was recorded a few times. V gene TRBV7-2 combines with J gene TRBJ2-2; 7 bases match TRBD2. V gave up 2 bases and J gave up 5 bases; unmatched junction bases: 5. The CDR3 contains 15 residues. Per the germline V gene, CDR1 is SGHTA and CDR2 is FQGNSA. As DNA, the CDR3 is TGTGCCAGCAGCTTACCCTTACTAGCGACCGGGGAGCTGTTTTTT. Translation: CASSLPLLATGELFF.

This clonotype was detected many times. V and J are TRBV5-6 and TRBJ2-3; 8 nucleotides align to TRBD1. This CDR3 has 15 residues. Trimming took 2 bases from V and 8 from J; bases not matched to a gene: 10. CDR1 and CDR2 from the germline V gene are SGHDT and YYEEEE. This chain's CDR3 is CASSFGTGNIRTQYF. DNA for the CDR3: TGTGCCAGCAGCTTTGGGACAGGAAATATTCGTACGCAGTATTTT.

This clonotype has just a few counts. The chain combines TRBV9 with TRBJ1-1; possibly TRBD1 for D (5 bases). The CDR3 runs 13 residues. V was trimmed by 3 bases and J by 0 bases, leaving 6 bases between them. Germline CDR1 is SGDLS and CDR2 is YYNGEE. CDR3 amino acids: CASSGGMNTEAFF. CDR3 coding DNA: TGTGCCAGCAGCGGGGGGATGAACACTGAAGCTTTCTTT.

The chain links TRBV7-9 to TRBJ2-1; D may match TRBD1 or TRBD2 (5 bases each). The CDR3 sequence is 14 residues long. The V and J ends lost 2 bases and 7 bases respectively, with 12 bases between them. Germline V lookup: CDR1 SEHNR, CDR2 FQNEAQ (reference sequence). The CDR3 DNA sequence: TGTGCCAGCAGCTTAATGGGGGTGGGGAATGAGCAGTTCTTC. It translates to CASSLMGVGNEQFF.

CDR3 DNA: TGCGCCAGCAGCCACCCTCCGGACAGGTCTGCCACCGGGGAGCTGTTTTTT. Protein: CASSHPPDRSATGELFF. The rearrangement joins TRBV4-3 to TRBJ2-2; TRBD1 matches at 7 bases. The CDR3 has 17 amino acids. Looked up from germline, CDR1 is LGHNA and CDR2 is YSLEER. The V segment lost 3 bases and the J segment 4 bases; nucleotides outside the gene matches: 11.

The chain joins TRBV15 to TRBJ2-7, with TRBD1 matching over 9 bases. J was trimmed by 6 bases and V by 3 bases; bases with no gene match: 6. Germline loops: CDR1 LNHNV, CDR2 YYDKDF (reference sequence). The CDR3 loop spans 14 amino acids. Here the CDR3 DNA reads TGTGCCACCAGCAGGGACAGGGGCGCGTCCGAGCAGTACTTC. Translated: CATSRDRGASEQYF. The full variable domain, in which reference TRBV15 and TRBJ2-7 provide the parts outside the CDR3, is DAMVIQNPRYQVTQFGKPVTLSCSQTLNHNVMYWYQQKSSQAPKLLFHYYDKDFNNEADTPDNFQSRRPNTSFCFLDIRSPGLGDTAMYLCATSRDRGASEQYFGPGTRLTVT.

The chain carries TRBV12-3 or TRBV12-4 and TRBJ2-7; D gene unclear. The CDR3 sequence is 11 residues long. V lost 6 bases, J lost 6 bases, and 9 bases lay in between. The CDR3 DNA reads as TGTGCCAGCAGCGCCGGAGTCGAGCAGTACTTC. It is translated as CASSAGVEQYF.

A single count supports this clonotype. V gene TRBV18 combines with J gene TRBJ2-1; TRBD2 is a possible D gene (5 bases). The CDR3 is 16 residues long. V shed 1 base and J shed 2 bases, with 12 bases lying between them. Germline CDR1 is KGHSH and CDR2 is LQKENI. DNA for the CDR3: TGTGCCAGCTCACCACGTGCCGGGGTCGCCTACAATGAGCAGTTCTTC. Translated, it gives CASSPRAGVAYNEQFF.

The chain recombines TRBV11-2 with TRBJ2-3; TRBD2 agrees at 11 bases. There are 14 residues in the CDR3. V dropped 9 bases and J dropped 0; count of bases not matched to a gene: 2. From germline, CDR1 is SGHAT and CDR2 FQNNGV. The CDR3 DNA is TGTGCCAGTACTAGCGGGAGTAGCACAGATACGCAGTATTTT. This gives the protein CASTSGSSTDTQYF.

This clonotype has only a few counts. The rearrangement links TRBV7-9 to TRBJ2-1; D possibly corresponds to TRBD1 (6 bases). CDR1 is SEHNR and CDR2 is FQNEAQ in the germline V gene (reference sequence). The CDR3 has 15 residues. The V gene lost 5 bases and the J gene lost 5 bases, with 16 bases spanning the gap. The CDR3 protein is CASSGYRVPHNEQFF. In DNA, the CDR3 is TGTGCCAGCAGCGGGTACAGGGTTCCTCACAATGAGCAGTTCTTC.

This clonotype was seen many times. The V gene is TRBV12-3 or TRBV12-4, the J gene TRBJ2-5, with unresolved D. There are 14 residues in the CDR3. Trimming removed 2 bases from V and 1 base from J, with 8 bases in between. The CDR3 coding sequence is TGTGCCAGCAGTTTATGGGGTTTCCAAGAGACCCAGTACTTC. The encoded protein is CASSLWGFQETQYF.

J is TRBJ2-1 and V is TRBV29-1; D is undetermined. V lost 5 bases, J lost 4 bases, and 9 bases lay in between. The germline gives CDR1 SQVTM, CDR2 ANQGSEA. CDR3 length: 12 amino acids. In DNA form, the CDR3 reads TGCAGCGTTCTTTTCAGGTACAATGAGCAGTTCTTC. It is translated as CSVLFRYNEQFF.

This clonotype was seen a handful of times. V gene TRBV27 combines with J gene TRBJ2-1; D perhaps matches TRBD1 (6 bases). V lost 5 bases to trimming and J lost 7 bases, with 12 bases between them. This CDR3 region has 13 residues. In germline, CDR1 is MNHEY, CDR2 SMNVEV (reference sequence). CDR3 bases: TGTGCCAGCAGTGTAGGGACAAGTAATGAGCAGTTCTTC. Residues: CASSVGTSNEQFF.

The CDR3 region has the DNA TGTGCCAGCAGCCTTGGTGGACAGGGTGGGCGTCAGCCCCAGCATTTT. Translated: CASSLGGQGGRQPQHF. The chain couples TRBV28 to TRBJ1-5, with 8 bases aligning to TRBD1. After removal of 6 bases from V and 6 bases from J, the junction contained 13 bases not matched to a gene. Germline V gene sequence: CDR1 MDHEN, CDR2 SYDVKM. The CDR3 spans 16 residues.

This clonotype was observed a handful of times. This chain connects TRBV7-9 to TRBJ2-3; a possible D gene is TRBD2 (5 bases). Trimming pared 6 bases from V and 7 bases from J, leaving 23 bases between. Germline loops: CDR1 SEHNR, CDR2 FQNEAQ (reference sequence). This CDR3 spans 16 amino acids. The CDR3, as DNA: TGTGCCAGCAGACCCCCCCTGGACTCCCGTTCTTATACGCAGTATTTT. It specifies CASRPPLDSRSYTQYF.

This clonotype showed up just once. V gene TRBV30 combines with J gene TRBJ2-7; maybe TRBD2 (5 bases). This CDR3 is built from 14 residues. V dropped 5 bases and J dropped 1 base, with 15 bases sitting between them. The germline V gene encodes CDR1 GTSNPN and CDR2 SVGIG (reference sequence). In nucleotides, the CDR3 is TGTGCCTGGTCTCCCGGACTGTTATCCTACGAGCAGTACTTC. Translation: CAWSPGLLSYEQYF.

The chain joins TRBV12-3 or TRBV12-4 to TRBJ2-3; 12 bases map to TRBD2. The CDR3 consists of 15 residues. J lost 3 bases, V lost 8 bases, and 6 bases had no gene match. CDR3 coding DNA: TGTGCCAGCCACCTAGCGGGGGGGATAACAGATACGCAGTATTTT. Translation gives CASHLAGGITDTQYF.

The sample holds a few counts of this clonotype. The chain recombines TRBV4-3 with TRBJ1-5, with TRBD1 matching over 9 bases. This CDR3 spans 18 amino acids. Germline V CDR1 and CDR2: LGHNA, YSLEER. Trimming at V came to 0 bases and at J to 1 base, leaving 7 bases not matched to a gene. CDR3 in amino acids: CASSQDWGQGSSNQPQHF. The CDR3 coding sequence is TGCGCCAGCAGCCAAGATTGGGGACAGGGCTCGAGCAATCAGCCCCAGCATTTT.

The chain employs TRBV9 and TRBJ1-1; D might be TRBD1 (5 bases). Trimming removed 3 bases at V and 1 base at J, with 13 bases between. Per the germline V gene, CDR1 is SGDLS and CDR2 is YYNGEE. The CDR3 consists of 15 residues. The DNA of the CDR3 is TGTGCCAGCAGCGGCGGGGGAAATGCGAACACTGAAGCTTTCTTT. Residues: CASSGGGNANTEAFF.

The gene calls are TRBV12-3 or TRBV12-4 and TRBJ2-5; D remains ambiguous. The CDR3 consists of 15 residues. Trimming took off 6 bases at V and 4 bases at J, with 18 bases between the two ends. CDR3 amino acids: CASSPPGSKRETQYF. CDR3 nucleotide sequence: TGTGCCAGCAGCCCCCCCGGGTCGAAGCGAGAGACCCAGTACTTC.

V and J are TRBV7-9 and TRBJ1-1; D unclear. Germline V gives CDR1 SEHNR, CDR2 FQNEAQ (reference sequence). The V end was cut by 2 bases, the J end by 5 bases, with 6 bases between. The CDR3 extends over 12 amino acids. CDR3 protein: CASSLMGTEAFF. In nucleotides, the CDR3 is TGTGCCAGCAGCTTAATGGGGACTGAAGCTTTCTTT.

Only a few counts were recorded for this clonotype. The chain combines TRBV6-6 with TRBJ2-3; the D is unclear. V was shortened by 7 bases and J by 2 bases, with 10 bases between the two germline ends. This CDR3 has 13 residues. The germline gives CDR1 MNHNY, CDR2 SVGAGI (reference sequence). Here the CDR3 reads CASMDELTDTQYF. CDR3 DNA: TGTGCCAGCATGGACGAGCTCACAGATACGCAGTATTTT.

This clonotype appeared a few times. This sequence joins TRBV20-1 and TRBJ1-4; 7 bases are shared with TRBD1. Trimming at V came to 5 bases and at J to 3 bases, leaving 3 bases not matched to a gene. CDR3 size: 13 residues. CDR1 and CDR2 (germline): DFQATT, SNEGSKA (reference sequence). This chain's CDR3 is CSADRVSNEKLFF. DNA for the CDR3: TGCAGTGCTGACAGGGTTTCTAATGAAAAACTGTTTTTT.

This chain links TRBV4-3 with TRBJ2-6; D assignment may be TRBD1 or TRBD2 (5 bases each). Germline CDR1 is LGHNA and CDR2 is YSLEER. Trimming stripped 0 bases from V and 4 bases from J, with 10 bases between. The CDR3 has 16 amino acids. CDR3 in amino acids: CASSQDRGAGANVLTF. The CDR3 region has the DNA TGCGCCAGCAGCCAAGATAGAGGGGCAGGGGCCAACGTCCTGACTTTC.

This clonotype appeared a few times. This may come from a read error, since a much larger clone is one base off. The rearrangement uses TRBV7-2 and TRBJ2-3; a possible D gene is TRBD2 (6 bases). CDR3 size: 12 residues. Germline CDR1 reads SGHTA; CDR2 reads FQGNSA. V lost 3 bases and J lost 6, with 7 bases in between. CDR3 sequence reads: CASSFAGDTQYF. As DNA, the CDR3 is TGTGCCAGCAGCTTTGCGGGGGATACGCAGTATTTT.

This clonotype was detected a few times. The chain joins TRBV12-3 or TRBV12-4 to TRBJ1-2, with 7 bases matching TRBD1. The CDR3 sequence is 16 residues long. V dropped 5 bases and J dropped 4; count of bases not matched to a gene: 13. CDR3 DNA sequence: TGTGCCAGCAGTCCGACCCCGGGAGGGGGCGGCTATGGCTACACCTTC. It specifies CASSPTPGGGGYGYTF.

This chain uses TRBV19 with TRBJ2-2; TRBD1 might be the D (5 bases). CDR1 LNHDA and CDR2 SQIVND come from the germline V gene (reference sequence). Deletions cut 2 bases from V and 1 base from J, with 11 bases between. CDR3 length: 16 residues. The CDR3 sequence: CASSIWNRMNTGELFF. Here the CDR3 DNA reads TGTGCCAGTAGTATATGGAACAGGATGAACACCGGGGAGCTGTTTTTT.

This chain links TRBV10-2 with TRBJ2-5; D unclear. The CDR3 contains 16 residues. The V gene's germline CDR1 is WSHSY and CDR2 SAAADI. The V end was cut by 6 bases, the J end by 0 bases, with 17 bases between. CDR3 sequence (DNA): TGCGCCAGCAGGTCCGGTGAGAGGAGCTACCAAGAGACCCAGTACTTC. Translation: CASRSGERSYQETQYF.